A few counts support the clone carrying this T cell receptor (beta chain). TCRdb re-derived calls from the 5' RACE reads in MiXCR, one entry per CDR3 protein. The repertoire holds 200,000 or so distinct CDR3 sequences, with 15% to 20% as singletons. The sample originates from a study of identical twins. Germline CDR1 reads GTSNPN; CDR2 reads SVGIG (reference sequence). The length of the CDR3 is 18 residues. Trimming took off 5 bases at V and 0 bases at J, with 22 bases between the two ends. The sample was also linked to a second study, of T cells expressing NK-cell markers.

The specimen was CD8+ T cells sorted from blood. This sequence originates from a woman aged 18-35 years in good health. The chain recombines TRBV30 with TRBJ2-2; TRBD1 is a possible D gene (5 bases). DNA of the CDR3: TGTGCCTGGGGGGCCCCCTCATTATACCTGTCGAACACCGGGGAGCTGTTTTTT. It encodes CAWGAPSLYLSNTGELFF.